One and the same sample provided the 4 T cell receptor beta chains below, sequenced in a study of control samples from healthy donors and cancer patients. Measured with immunoSEQ multiplex PCR; TCRdb has only the in-frame clones, and not every one. The sample gives some 120,000 clones, roughly 91% of which show up once; 1.7% is in the top ten. The sample taken for sequencing was PBMCs. The receptor source for this set is a man aged 50 to 59 with head and neck cancer.

The rearrangement links TRBV4-2 to TRBJ2-5; 9 bases align to TRBD2. The J segment lost 5 bases and the V segment lost 2 bases, leaving 9 bases of the junction unmatched. Germline CDR1 reads LGHNA; CDR2 reads YNFKEQ. The CDR3 contains 16 residues. CDR3 sequence: CASSQTERGDIETQYF. In nucleotides, the CDR3 is TGTGCCAGCAGCCAAACGGAGCGGGGGGATATCGAGACCCAGTACTTC.

The chain carries TRBV29-1 and TRBJ2-3; TRBD1 matches at 12 bases. Germline V gene sequence: CDR1 SQVTM, CDR2 ANQGSEA. J was trimmed by 4 bases and V by 1 base; bases with no gene match: 6. CDR3 length equals 16 residues. For the CDR3, the DNA is TGCAGCGTTGAAGTTGGGACAGGGGGCGCCTCAGATACGCAGTATTTT. Amino acid sequence: CSVEVGTGGASDTQYF.

The chain is built from TRBV6-5 and TRBJ1-5, with D perhaps TRBD1 (6 bases). V gave up 5 bases and J gave up 3 bases, with 8 bases separating them. The CDR3 runs 13 residues. Germline values: CDR1 MNHEY, CDR2 SVGAGI. The CDR3, as DNA: TGTGCCAGCAGTAGGGGGTTCAATCAGCCCCAGCATTTT. It is translated as CASSRGFNQPQHF.

This chain links TRBV5-1 with TRBJ1-6; tentatively, D is TRBD1 (6 bases). CDR1 and CDR2 (germline): SGHRS, YFSETQ. The CDR3 runs to 16 residues. With 0 bases removed from V and 5 bases from J, the gap between germline ends came to 12 bases. Written as DNA, the CDR3 is TGCGCCAGCAGCTTGGGTGGGGGGCGCGATAATTCACCCCTCCACTTT. Translation: CASSLGGGRDNSPLHF.